These 3 T cell receptor beta chains were all obtained from the same sample, sequenced in a study of T cell responses to AZD1222 COVID-19 vaccine listed by TCRdb under 2021. Library generation was performed with the immunoSEQ multiplex PCR assay. Not all clones reach the TCRdb copy of this immuneACCESS table, which keeps in-frame sequences only. Checked studies attribute under half of the gap to unresolved V genes and leave the rest unexplained. This sample holds under 150,000 clones; about 93% were observed only once. The ten largest clones take up roughly 1% of the sample. In light of the paper, this sample's time point label describes: baseline before first vaccination. The material sequenced was peripheral blood, taken on day 0 of AZD1222 vaccination. The receptors shown here come from an adult in good health.

The chain has TRBV7-8 and TRBJ1-2; TRBD1 matches 8 bases. Germline V lookup: CDR1 SGHVS, CDR2 FQNEAQ. The CDR3 spans 13 residues. J was trimmed by 3 bases and V by 5 bases; bases with no gene match: 2. CDR3 sequence reads: CASSVGQDYGYTF. The CDR3 DNA sequence: TGTGCCAGCAGCGTGGGACAGGACTATGGCTACACCTTC.

The V call is TRBV2, the J call TRBJ1-1; no definite D call. Germline assignment: CDR1 SNHLY and CDR2 FYNNEI. V lost 4 bases and J lost 10, with 13 bases in between. This CDR3 spans 12 amino acids. CDR3 DNA sequence: TGTGCCAGCAGTGCTGGGAAGGTGGGAGCTTTCTTT. Translating gives CASSAGKVGAFF.

This clone was seen once. The rearrangement links TRBV18 to TRBJ1-2, with 9 bases lining up with TRBD1. Germline loops: CDR1 KGHSH, CDR2 LQKENI. Trimming took 0 bases from V and 8 from J; bases not matched to a gene: 4. The CDR3 spans 14 residues. In DNA form, the CDR3 reads TGTGCCAGCTCACCACCGACAGGGGGAAGGGGCTACACCTTC. This gives the protein CASSPPTGGRGYTF.